The 20 T cell receptor beta chains below all came from one sample that was sequenced in a study of OX40 agonist ivuxolimab in advanced cancers. Libraries were made using the immunoSEQ multiplex PCR assay. The source is immuneACCESS, and TCRdb retained only in-frame sequences with V and J called. Part of the clones is not carried over; for the studies checked, unresolved V genes explain less than half of this, and the remainder is unexplained. The sample includes about 65,000 clones, with over 80% observed a single time. Around 2% of the sample comes from the top ten. Sample: CD4+ or CD8+ T cells sorted from blood, taken in a trial of the OX40 agonist ivuxolimab. These receptors were collected from an adult with an advanced solid tumor such as melanoma, head and neck, liver or kidney cancer.

Here the CDR3 reads CASSQMAGYPDTQYF. For the CDR3, the DNA is TGTGCCAGCAGCCAGATGGCAGGGTATCCAGATACGCAGTATTTT. The chain combines TRBV6-1 with TRBJ2-3, with a possible D match to TRBD1 (5 bases). CDR3 size: 15 residues. V was pared by 6 bases and J by 4 bases, with 17 bases between. Germline CDR1 and CDR2: MNHNS and SASEGT.

The genes are TRBV9 and TRBJ2-7, with unresolved D. Germline lookup yields CDR1 SGDLS and CDR2 YYNGEE. Trimming took off 4 bases at V and 4 bases at J, with 18 bases between the two ends. The CDR3 runs 15 residues. The CDR3 DNA follows: TGTGCCAGCAGCCTTGGGCCACAACTCGGGTACGAGCAGTACTTC. It codes for CASSLGPQLGYEQYF.

This clone was detected only once. The chain combines TRBV10-3 with TRBJ2-5; tentative D call: TRBD1 (7 bases). The germline V gene encodes CDR1 ENHRY and CDR2 SYGVKD. This CDR3 has 13 residues. This CDR3 reads CAIGPGGQETQYF. The CDR3 DNA follows: TGTGCTATCGGCCCAGGGGGGCAAGAGACCCAGTACTTC.

Regarding this clone: A read error may account for a junction end that differs from germline. This sample also contains other DNA sequences that code for the same CDR3. The rearrangement joins TRBV27 to TRBJ2-7; D unresolved. Germline lookup yields CDR1 MNHEY and CDR2 SMNVEV (reference sequence). The CDR3 runs 14 residues. The CDR3, as DNA: TGTGCCAGCAGTAACAAGAAGGGTCCCTACGAACAGTACTTC. Encoded protein: CASSNKKGPYEQYF.

The chain carries TRBV6-1 and TRBJ1-3, with a tentative D call TRBD1 (6 bases). V lost 6 bases and J 0 bases, leaving 12 bases between the germline ends. Looked up from germline, CDR1 is MNHNS and CDR2 is SASEGT. The CDR3 contains 15 residues. CDR3 DNA: TGTGCCAGCAGAGCGGGACACTTCTCTGGAAACACCATATATTTT. Amino acid sequence: CASRAGHFSGNTIYF.

The chain combines TRBV2 with TRBJ2-5; a possible D gene is TRBD2 (6 bases). The V gene's germline CDR1 is SNHLY and CDR2 FYNNEI. Deletions cut 7 bases from V and 4 bases from J, with 16 bases between. This CDR3 has 14 residues. CDR3 residues: CASTRDWSAETQYF. In nucleotides, the CDR3 is TGTGCCAGCACCCGGGACTGGTCCGCAGAGACCCAGTACTTC.

The chain employs TRBV28 and TRBJ1-2; no definite D call. This CDR3 is built from 11 residues. V was cut by 10 bases and J by 3 bases, with 9 bases left in between. The germline CDR1 and CDR2 sequences are MDHEN and SYDVKM. The CDR3 sequence: CATEADYGYTF. CDR3 nucleotides: TGTGCCACCGAGGCGGACTATGGCTACACCTTC.

CDR3 loop: CASTLDRALSNQPQHF. In nucleotides, the CDR3 is TGTGCCAGCACCTTAGACAGGGCCCTTAGCAATCAGCCCCAGCATTTT. The V gene is TRBV2, the J gene TRBJ1-5; the match to TRBD1 covers 7 bases. The germline V gene encodes CDR1 SNHLY and CDR2 FYNNEI. Trimming cost V 7 bases and J 0 bases; bases outside gene matches: 9. CDR3 size: 16 residues. Full variable domain (outside the CDR3, taken from reference TRBV2 and TRBJ1-5): EPEVTQTPSHQVTQMGQEVILRCVPISNHLYFYWYRQILGQKVEFLVSFYNNEISEKSEIFDDQFSVERPDGSNFTLKIRSTKLEDSAMYFCASTLDRALSNQPQHFGDGTRLSIL.

This chain links TRBV7-8 with TRBJ2-1; D gene ambiguous. Trimming pared 5 bases from V and 8 bases from J, leaving 10 bases between. CDR3 length: 12 amino acids. Germline V CDR1 and CDR2: SGHVS, FQNEAQ. CDR3 sequence reads: CASSPTGHEQFF. The DNA for the CDR3 is TGTGCCAGCAGCCCGACCGGACATGAGCAGTTCTTC.

This clone was detected only once. The rearrangement joins TRBV6-4 to TRBJ2-1, with 7 positions matching TRBD1. The CDR3 spans 13 residues. The germline gives CDR1 MRHNA, CDR2 SNTAGT. J was trimmed by 7 bases and V by 6 bases; bases with no gene match: 6. The CDR3 DNA reads TGTGCCAGCAGCAGACAGGGTCCTAATGAGCAGTTCTTC. Its protein product is CASSRQGPNEQFF.

The CDR3 sequence is CASRLDRYSNQPQHF. The CDR3 nucleotides read TGTGCCAGCAGGTTGGACAGATATAGCAATCAGCCCCAGCATTTT. The chain carries TRBV6-1 and TRBJ1-5, with a weak D call TRBD1 (6 bases). This CDR3 region has 15 residues. The germline gives CDR1 MNHNS, CDR2 SASEGT. V lost 6 bases to trimming and J lost 0 bases, with 12 bases between them.

The chain links TRBV28 to TRBJ1-5, with a weak D call TRBD1 (5 bases). CDR3 length: 13 residues. CDR1 and CDR2 from the germline V gene are MDHEN and SYDVKM. V dropped 6 bases and J dropped 6 bases, with 12 bases sitting between them. CDR3 in amino acids: CASRGDVSQPQHF. CDR3 nucleotides: TGTGCCAGCAGAGGGGATGTAAGTCAGCCCCAGCATTTT.

The chain joins TRBV7-8 to TRBJ2-5; D is undetermined. The CDR3 is 16 amino acids. Germline assignment: CDR1 SGHVS and CDR2 FQNEAQ. The V gene lost 5 bases and the J gene lost 2 bases, with 18 bases spanning the gap. The CDR3 region is CASSNPRQTPQETQYF. CDR3 nucleotides: TGTGCCAGCAGCAACCCCCGCCAGACTCCTCAAGAGACCCAGTACTTC. Drawing the rest from reference TRBV7-8 and TRBJ2-5, the complete variable domain is GAGVSQSPRYKVAKRGQDVALRCDPISGHVSLFWYQQALGQGPEFLTYFQNEAQLDKSGLPSDRFFAERPEGSVSTLKIQRTQQEDSAVYLCASSNPRQTPQETQYFGPGTRLLVL.

This clone was observed a few times. This CDR3 reads CASSYPSEAAGLNEQFF. For the CDR3, the DNA is TGTGCCAGCAGTTACCCATCGGAGGCAGCGGGATTAAATGAGCAGTTCTTC. The rearrangement links TRBV2 to TRBJ2-1; 7 bases align to TRBD2. Germline CDR1 SNHLY, CDR2 FYNNEI. The CDR3 sequence is 17 residues long. J lost 7 bases, V lost 5 bases, and 17 bases had no gene match.

This chain connects TRBV18 to TRBJ1-5; tentatively, D is TRBD1 (5 bases). The length of the CDR3 is 14 residues. Germline CDR1 is KGHSH and CDR2 is LQKENI. V dropped 1 base and J dropped 4 bases, with 8 bases sitting between them. CDR3 in DNA: TGTGCCAGCTCACCACAGGGGAGGAATCAGCCCCAGCATTTT. It codes for CASSPQGRNQPQHF.

This clone was counted only a few times. In DNA, the CDR3 is TGTGCCAGCAGCGAGGAGGATTACGAGCAGTACTTC. Translation: CASSEEDYEQYF. The V and J genes are TRBV7-9 and TRBJ2-7, with D possibly being TRBD2 (5 bases). V lost 5 bases and J 4 bases, leaving 9 bases between the germline ends. From germline, CDR1 is SEHNR and CDR2 FQNEAQ (reference sequence). The CDR3 is 12 amino acids.

The CDR3, as DNA: TGTGCCAGCAGTCTTAGCACGGGAGGAGAGACCCAGTACTTC. This encodes CASSLSTGGETQYF. The V gene is TRBV28, the J gene TRBJ2-5, with 7 bases lining up with TRBD2. V was clipped by 5 bases and J by 4 bases; unmatched bases: 7. CDR1 and CDR2 from the germline V gene are MDHEN and SYDVKM. The CDR3 is 14 amino acids.

V and J are TRBV6-1 and TRBJ2-7, with 11 bases that match TRBD2. CDR3 length: 18 residues. Germline loops: CDR1 MNHNS, CDR2 SASEGT. V lost 1 base to trimming and J lost 3 bases; unmatched junction nucleotides: 11. In DNA form, the CDR3 reads TGTGCCAGCAGTGAAGGGCTAGCGGGAGGCGTCCTAGGCTACGAGCAGTACTTC. Translating gives CASSEGLAGGVLGYEQYF.

The chain uses TRBV7-2 and TRBJ1-1, with TRBD1 matching 8 bases. CDR1 is SGHTA and CDR2 is FQGNSA in the germline V gene. This CDR3 comprises 13 residues. Trimming removed 1 base from V and 5 bases from J; junction bases left unmatched: 0. CDR3: CASSLGTGTEAFF. The CDR3 coding sequence is TGTGCCAGCAGCTTAGGGACAGGGACTGAAGCTTTCTTT.

This clone was observed once. The chain joins TRBV9 to TRBJ1-3; D is undetermined. This CDR3 has 16 amino acids. Trimming shortened V by 0 bases and J by 0 bases, and 10 bases separated the two germline ends. Looked up from germline, CDR1 is SGDLS and CDR2 is YYNGEE. CDR3 coding DNA: TGTGCCAGCAGCGTAGCAGAAAGCCACTCTGGAAACACCATATATTTT. Protein: CASSVAESHSGNTIYF. Using reference TRBV9 and TRBJ1-3 for the parts outside the CDR3, the full variable domain is DSGVTQTPKHLITATGQRVTLRCSPRSGDLSVYWYQQSLDQGLQFLIQYYNGEERAKGNILERFSAQQFPDLHSELNLSSLELGDSALYFCASSVAESHSGNTIYFGEGSWLTVV.